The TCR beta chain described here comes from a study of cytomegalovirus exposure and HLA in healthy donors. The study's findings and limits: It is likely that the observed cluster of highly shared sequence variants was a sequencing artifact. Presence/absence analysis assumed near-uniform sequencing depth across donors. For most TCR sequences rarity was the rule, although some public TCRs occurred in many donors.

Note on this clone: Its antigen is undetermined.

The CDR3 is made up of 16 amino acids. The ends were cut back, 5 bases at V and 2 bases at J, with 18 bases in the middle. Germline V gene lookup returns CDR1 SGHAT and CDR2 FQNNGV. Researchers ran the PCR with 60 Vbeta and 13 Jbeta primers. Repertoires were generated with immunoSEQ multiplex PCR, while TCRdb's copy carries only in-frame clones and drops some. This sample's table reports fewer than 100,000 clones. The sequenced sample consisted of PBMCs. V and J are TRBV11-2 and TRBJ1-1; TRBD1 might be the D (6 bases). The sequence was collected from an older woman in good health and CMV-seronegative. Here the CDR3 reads CASSQSRQGPNTEAFF. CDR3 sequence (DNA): TGTGCCAGCAGCCAAAGTAGGCAGGGGCCAAACACTGAAGCTTTCTTT.